Each of the 30 T cell receptor beta chains below was sequenced from the same sample in a study of early T cells in non-severe SARS-CoV-2 infection. TCRdb itself ran the 5' RACE reads through MiXCR, one entry per CDR3 protein. The data hold more than 20,000 distinct CDR3 sequences, with 4.5% to 7% observed a single time. Sequencing input: whole blood. These receptors originate from an adult who was a healthcare worker with PCR-confirmed SARS-CoV-2 infection or an uninfected control (not recorded which).

This clonotype was found many times. This sequence joins TRBV20-1 and TRBJ2-6, with 7 bases that match TRBD1. Trimming removed 5 bases from V and 0 bases from J; junction bases left unmatched: 4. This CDR3 comprises 15 residues. The germline gives CDR1 DFQATT, CDR2 SNEGSKA (reference sequence). As DNA, the CDR3 is TGCAGTGCTTGGGACAGCCGCTCTGGGGCCAACGTCCTGACTTTC. Translation: CSAWDSRSGANVLTF.

This clonotype was recorded many times. The chain couples TRBV7-2 to TRBJ2-5; possibly TRBD2 for D (7 bases). CDR1 and CDR2 from the germline V gene are SGHTA and FQGNSA. Trimming removed 1 base at V and 5 bases at J, with 17 bases between. There are 16 residues in the CDR3. CDR3 protein: CASSLGPTGGGETQYF. The CDR3 coding sequence is TGTGCCAGCAGCTTAGGCCCGACGGGGGGCGGGGAGACCCAGTACTTC.

This clonotype was detected many times. V is TRBV4-2 and J is TRBJ2-1; tentative D call: TRBD2 (7 bases). The germline V gene has CDR1 LGHNA and CDR2 YNFKEQ. The CDR3 is made up of 19 amino acids. V gave up 0 bases and J gave up 0 bases, with 18 bases separating them. The CDR3 protein is CASSQDRVEGGSSYNEQFF. CDR3 coding DNA: TGTGCCAGCAGCCAAGATCGCGTTGAGGGGGGGAGCTCCTACAATGAGCAGTTCTTC.

This clonotype has at least ten counts. The chain has TRBV12-3 or TRBV12-4 and TRBJ2-7; the match to TRBD1 covers 11 bases. Trimming took 6 bases from V and 2 from J; bases not matched to a gene: 0. The CDR3 consists of 13 residues. CDR3 in amino acids: CASRGQGAYEQYF. The CDR3 DNA sequence: TGTGCCAGCAGGGGACAGGGGGCCTACGAGCAGTACTTC.

This clonotype was counted ten times or more. CDR3 bases: TGTGCCAGCAGTTACGGGGCAGGGTTTATCTCTGGGGCCAACGTCCTGACTTTC. This sequence encodes CASSYGAGFISGANVLTF. The chain recombines TRBV6-5 with TRBJ2-6, with D perhaps matching TRBD1 (5 bases). Trimming shortened V by 2 bases and J by 0 bases, and 14 bases separated the two germline ends. Germline V gives CDR1 MNHEY, CDR2 SVGAGI. CDR3 length: 18 residues.

This clonotype has more than one count but fewer than ten. The chain uses TRBV2 and TRBJ2-1; 12 nucleotides align to TRBD1. This CDR3 has 16 residues. The trim removed 4 bases at V and 4 bases at J, leaving 5 bases unmatched. Germline assignment: CDR1 SNHLY and CDR2 FYNNEI. CDR3 sequence: CASSVTGQGAYNEQFF. The CDR3 nucleotides are TGTGCCAGCAGTGTAACGGGACAGGGGGCTTACAATGAGCAGTTCTTC.

This sequence joins TRBV18 and TRBJ2-7; no clear D. This CDR3 spans 13 amino acids. Germline-derived CDR1 and CDR2 are KGHSH and LQKENI. Trimming removed 4 bases from V and 4 bases from J, with 11 bases in between. The DNA of the CDR3 is TGTGCCAGCTCACTCGTAACGGAATACGAGCAGTACTTC. Translation gives CASSLVTEYEQYF. The full variable domain, in which reference TRBV18 and TRBJ2-7 provide the parts outside the CDR3, is NAGVMQNPRHLVRRRGQEARLRCSPMKGHSHVYWYRQLPEEGLKFMVYLQKENIIDESGMPKERFSAEFPKEGPSILRIQQVVRGDSAAYFCASSLVTEYEQYFGPGTRLTVT.

This clonotype was found many times. V usage is TRBV9 and J usage is TRBJ2-1; D gene uncertain. The V end lost 0 bases, the J end lost 8 bases, and 9 bases lay between the germline ends. CDR1 and CDR2 (germline): SGDLS, YYNGEE. CDR3 size: 13 residues. The CDR3 reads CASSVERQDEQFF. The CDR3 bases are TGTGCCAGCAGCGTAGAAAGACAAGATGAGCAGTTCTTC.

This clonotype was seen many times. The chain employs TRBV14 and TRBJ1-1; D call uncertain. The CDR3 sequence is 13 residues long. CDR1 and CDR2 (germline): SGHDN, FVKESK. The V end was cut by 6 bases, the J end by 4 bases, with 12 bases between. The DNA of the CDR3 is TGTGCCAGCAGTCTCCGTCGCGTCACTGAAGCTTTCTTT. Translated: CASSLRRVTEAFF.

This rearrangement joins TRBV20-1 to TRBJ2-1; the D is unclear. Trimming shortened V by 0 bases and J by 9 bases, and 15 bases separated the two germline ends. The CDR3 is 14 amino acids. CDR1 and CDR2 (germline): DFQATT, SNEGSKA (reference sequence). CDR3 coding DNA: TGCAGTGCTAGAGATAAATCTTCCGGCAGTGAGCAGTTCTTC. It yields the protein CSARDKSSGSEQFF.

The chain joins TRBV4-2 to TRBJ2-7; TRBD1 is a possible D gene (5 bases). The CDR3 covers 15 residues. Germline assignment: CDR1 LGHNA and CDR2 YNFKEQ. V was clipped by 0 bases and J by 3 bases, with 12 bases between them. The CDR3, as DNA: TGTGCCAGCAGCCAAGATTTAGCAGGGTACTACGAGCAGTACTTC. Its protein is CASSQDLAGYYEQYF.

The chain combines TRBV5-1 with TRBJ2-2; possibly TRBD1 or TRBD2 for D (5 bases each). Trimming took off 0 bases at V and 0 bases at J, with 9 bases between the two ends. Germline lookup yields CDR1 SGHRS and CDR2 YFSETQ. CDR3 length equals 16 residues. The CDR3 coding sequence is TGCGCCAGCAGCTTGGCCCCGGGGCCGAACACCGGGGAGCTGTTTTTT. The encoded protein is CASSLAPGPNTGELFF.

This clonotype was recorded many times. The rearrangement joins TRBV7-9 to TRBJ1-6; D is unresolved. CDR3 length equals 14 residues. Germline assignment: CDR1 SEHNR and CDR2 FQNEAQ (reference sequence). Trimming shortened V by 0 bases and J by 7 bases, and 7 bases separated the two germline ends. The CDR3 DNA is TGTGCCAGCAGCTTAGCCCAGGCGAATTCACCCCTCCACTTT. Protein product: CASSLAQANSPLHF. Based on the CDR3 plus reference TRBV7-9 and TRBJ1-6, the full variable domain is DTGVSQNPRHKITKRGQNVTFRCDPISEHNRLYWYRQTLGQGPEFLTYFQNEAQLEKSRLLSDRFSAERPKGSFSTLEIQRTEQGDSAMYLCASSLAQANSPLHFGNGTRLTVT.

This clonotype was seen ten or more times. This rearrangement joins TRBV28 to TRBJ1-3; perhaps TRBD1 as D (6 bases). CDR1 and CDR2 (germline): MDHEN, SYDVKM. This CDR3 contains 15 residues. V was cut by 1 base and J by 2 bases, with 9 bases left in between. CDR3 DNA: TGTGCCAGCAGTTTATATGGGGGCACTGGAAACACCATATATTTT. Amino acid sequence: CASSLYGGTGNTIYF.

This clonotype was seen many times. The genes are TRBV6-2 or TRBV6-3 and TRBJ1-3, with D possibly being TRBD1 (5 bases). Germline lookup yields CDR1 MNHEY and CDR2 SVGEGT. With 5 bases removed from V and 2 bases from J, the gap between germline ends came to 10 bases. This CDR3 is 14 amino acids long. The CDR3 coding sequence is TGTGCCAGCAGTCCGACAGATACTGGAAACACCATATATTTT. This gives the protein CASSPTDTGNTIYF.

This rearrangement joins TRBV12-3 or TRBV12-4 to TRBJ2-7, with D tentatively TRBD1 (5 bases). V was pared by 2 bases and J by 3 bases, with 14 bases between. CDR3 length equals 15 residues. CDR3 sequence: CASSLIRGHGYEQYF. In DNA, the CDR3 is TGTGCCAGCAGTTTAATAAGAGGACATGGCTACGAGCAGTACTTC.

This clonotype was recorded many times. The gene calls are TRBV19 and TRBJ1-1; perhaps TRBD1 as D (5 bases). CDR1 and CDR2 from the germline V gene are LNHDA and SQIVND (reference sequence). V gave up 6 bases and J gave up 1 base, with 9 bases separating them. The CDR3 length is 13 residues. CDR3 in amino acids: CASSLQGNTEAFF. CDR3 sequence (DNA): TGTGCCAGTAGCCTTCAGGGGAACACTGAAGCTTTCTTT.

This clonotype was seen many times. This rearrangement joins TRBV7-2 to TRBJ2-7; 7 nucleotides align to TRBD1. The germline V gene has CDR1 SGHTA and CDR2 FQGNSA. J gave up 2 bases and V 5 bases, and 3 bases lay outside the gene matches. The CDR3 is made up of 13 amino acids. This CDR3 is CASSHRGPYEQYF. In DNA, the CDR3 is TGTGCCAGCAGCCACAGGGGCCCCTACGAGCAGTACTTC.

This clonotype is deemed medium-sized. The chain is built from TRBV27 and TRBJ2-1; D is perhaps TRBD1 (6 bases). V was pared by 7 bases and J by 5 bases, with 9 bases between. The CDR3 spans 12 residues. Germline CDR1 MNHEY, CDR2 SMNVEV (reference sequence). CDR3 loop: CASTDRDNEQFF. The DNA for the CDR3 is TGTGCCAGCACGGACAGAGACAATGAGCAGTTCTTC.

This clonotype came up a few times. V is TRBV12-3 or TRBV12-4 and J is TRBJ1-2; no clear D. With 5 bases removed from V and 3 bases from J, the gap between germline ends came to 7 bases. The CDR3 loop spans 12 amino acids. The DNA of the CDR3 is TGTGCCAGCAGTGCGACGGACTATGGCTACACCTTC. Residues: CASSATDYGYTF.

This chain uses TRBV7-9 with TRBJ2-1; no firm D call. The CDR3 length is 13 residues. Trimming stripped 5 bases from V and 7 bases from J, with 12 bases between. Looked up from germline, CDR1 is SEHNR and CDR2 is FQNEAQ (reference sequence). Here the CDR3 DNA reads TGTGCCAGCAGCCTAAGCCAGGCAAATGAGCAGTTCTTC. It specifies CASSLSQANEQFF. Supplemented by reference TRBV7-9 and TRBJ2-1, the full variable domain reads DTGVSQNPRHKITKRGQNVTFRCDPISEHNRLYWYRQTLGQGPEFLTYFQNEAQLEKSRLLSDRFSAERPKGSFSTLEIQRTEQGDSAMYLCASSLSQANEQFFGPGTRLTVL.

The table lists this clonotype with a few counts. This sequence joins TRBV12-3 or TRBV12-4 and TRBJ2-1; D is perhaps TRBD1 (5 bases). Trimming left V 7 bases short and J 10 bases short, with 20 bases between. The CDR3 length is 14 residues. CDR3 protein: CASTLVEGVGEQFF. The CDR3 nucleotides are TGTGCCAGCACCCTGGTAGAAGGGGTAGGGGAGCAGTTCTTC.

The chain uses TRBV28 and TRBJ2-3, with 8 bases fitting TRBD2. Germline CDR1 and CDR2: MDHEN and SYDVKM. Unmatched junction bases numbered 6, after V lost 8 bases and J lost 2 bases. CDR3 size: 14 residues. The CDR3 here is CASGAGVLTDTQYF. In nucleotides, the CDR3 is TGTGCCAGCGGAGCGGGGGTACTCACAGATACGCAGTATTTT.

The V gene is TRBV6-5, the J gene TRBJ1-3, with a tentative D call TRBD1 (6 bases). Per the germline V gene, CDR1 is MNHEY and CDR2 is SVGAGI. The V gene lost 6 bases and the J gene lost 9 bases, with 15 bases spanning the gap. This CDR3 contains 13 residues. This chain's CDR3 is CASSLTGSSTIYF. The CDR3 nucleotides read TGTGCCAGCAGCCTAACAGGGTCAAGCACCATATATTTT.

The chain carries TRBV7-8 and TRBJ2-7; unclear D gene. From germline, CDR1 is SGHVS and CDR2 FQNEAQ. The CDR3 is made up of 11 amino acids. The V end lost 5 bases, the J end lost 6 bases, and 8 bases lay between the germline ends. The CDR3 reads CASSPKSEQYF. Here the CDR3 DNA reads TGTGCCAGCAGCCCAAAAAGCGAGCAGTACTTC.

This clonotype was observed many times. The genes are TRBV12-3 or TRBV12-4 and TRBJ1-1, with D unresolved. The CDR3 has 12 amino acids. V lost 3 bases to trimming and J lost 5 bases, with 7 bases between them. CDR3 sequence (DNA): TGTGCCAGCAGTTTTTGGAGGACTGAAGCTTTCTTT. Amino acid sequence: CASSFWRTEAFF.

This chain uses TRBV3-1 with TRBJ2-1; tentatively, D is TRBD1 (5 bases). The CDR3 runs 19 residues. V lost 0 bases and J lost 0, with 18 bases in between. Looked up from germline, CDR1 is LGHDT and CDR2 is YNNKEL (reference sequence). The CDR3: CASSQDRDKRRDSYNEQFF. Here the CDR3 DNA reads TGTGCCAGCAGCCAAGATCGCGATAAACGCAGGGACTCCTACAATGAGCAGTTCTTC.

This clonotype was seen many times. V and J are TRBV11-2 and TRBJ2-3; no clear D. The CDR3 spans 13 residues. Trimming pared 5 bases from V and 5 bases from J, leaving 11 bases between. Germline V lookup: CDR1 SGHAT, CDR2 FQNNGV. The CDR3 coding sequence is TGTGCCAGCAGCCATCGAACCGGAGATACGCAGTATTTT. This codes for CASSHRTGDTQYF.

This clonotype appeared a few times. V gene TRBV9 combines with J gene TRBJ2-7; 7 nucleotides align to TRBD1. V was pared by 0 bases and J by 6 bases, with 6 bases of the junction left unmatched. This CDR3 comprises 14 residues. CDR1 is SGDLS and CDR2 is YYNGEE in the germline V gene. In DNA, the CDR3 is TGTGCCAGCAGCGTAGGGAGACAGGGACCCGAGCAGTACTTC. Amino acid sequence: CASSVGRQGPEQYF.

This clonotype was picked up many times. The gene calls are TRBV2 and TRBJ2-5; D is undetermined. CDR1 is SNHLY, CDR2 FYNNEI, per germline. The CDR3 is made up of 14 amino acids. The germline V and J ends were trimmed by 4 bases and 5 bases, with 14 bases remaining between them. The CDR3 region is CASSVTPPRETQYF. The CDR3 DNA follows: TGTGCCAGCAGTGTTACACCCCCCCGGGAGACCCAGTACTTC. The full variable domain, completed using reference TRBV2 and TRBJ2-5, is EPEVTQTPSHQVTQMGQEVILRCVPISNHLYFYWYRQILGQKVEFLVSFYNNEISEKSEIFDDQFSVERPDGSNFTLKIRSTKLEDSAMYFCASSVTPPRETQYFGPGTRLLVL.